This T cell receptor (beta chain) is from a study of CD8 T cells in Susac syndrome. Findings of the study overall: The CD4+ T cell repertoires, which came from Susac syndrome patients, showed no sign of clonal expansion.

Random hexamers were used to reverse transcribe the RNA input (about 0.5 to 1 ug). The authors amplified TCR beta CDR3 across 54 Vbeta and 13 Jbeta using immunoSEQ multiplex PCR. TCRdb passed the immunoSEQ multiplex PCR reads through MiXCR, listing each CDR3 protein once. The sample holds roughly 200,000 distinct CDR3 sequences, around 94% seen once. Turning to this clonotype: The target antigen is unknown.

CDR1 is SGHDT and CDR2 is YYEEEE in the germline V gene. This CDR3 spans 16 amino acids. The ends lost 2 bases at V and 6 bases at J; junction bases unmatched: 10. The sequencing input was CD4+ T cells from PBMCs. The J gene is TRBJ1-5, the V gene TRBV5-6; 8 nucleotides align to TRBD1. The source is a human donor with Susac syndrome. DNA of the CDR3: TGTGCCAGCAGCTTAACGGACAGGGAGGGTGGTCAGCCCCAGCATTTT. This gives the protein CASSLTDREGGQPQHF.